This T cell receptor (beta chain) was sequenced in a study of cytomegalovirus exposure and HLA in healthy donors. The PCR had 60 Vbeta and 13 Jbeta primers. Clones were read by immunoSEQ multiplex PCR, and TCRdb kept only the in-frame ones, dropping some. The top ten hold around 4.3% of the sample, which has 150,000 to 200,000 clones, roughly 87% seen once. V was pared by 2 bases and J by 6 bases, with 20 bases between. The germline CDR1 and CDR2 sequences are SGDLS and YYNGEE. The CDR3 extends over 16 amino acids. The sequence was collected from a man between 50 and 59 years old in good health and CMV-seropositive. The specimen sequenced was PBMCs. The V gene is TRBV9, the J gene TRBJ1-1; a possible D gene is TRBD1 (5 bases). DNA for the CDR3: TGTGCCAGCAGCGTTGAATCGGGACTCCCAGGGTCTGAAGCTTTCTTT. It is translated as CASSVESGLPGSEAFF.